This TCR beta chain was recorded in a study of blood T cell repertoires in COVID-19. Sequencing was performed with immunoSEQ multiplex PCR; in TCRdb, only in-frame clones are kept and a portion is missing. The data show a few hundred thousand clones, with approximately 85% seen just once and 2.4% held by the top ten. V lost 5 bases, J lost 5 bases, and 11 bases stayed unmatched. The CDR3 has 15 amino acids. Germline assignment: CDR1 SGHAT and CDR2 FQDESV (reference sequence). This chain uses TRBV11-1 with TRBJ2-5, with 7 bases aligning to TRBD2. The source is a woman aged 70-85 years with COVID-19, enrolled during active disease. Sequences were obtained from peripheral blood. CDR3 sequence (DNA): TGTGCCAGCAGCCTCGAGTGGGGGGGAGCGGAGACCCAGTACTTC. This codes for CASSLEWGGAETQYF.